The 30 T cell receptor beta chains below all came from one sample that was sequenced in a study of shared clonotypes between healthy human individuals. Assay: immunoSEQ multiplex PCR; the TCRdb copy retains only in-frame clones and omits some. The top ten clones hold about an eighth of a sample with about 480,000 clones, less than 85% of them seen once. Sequencing input: PBMCs. The receptors here all came from a woman aged 40 to 50 in good health. Some clones in this sample may be carry-over from other donors' samples.

This sequence joins TRBV7-2 and TRBJ2-7; D unclear. V was pared by 2 bases and J by 6 bases, with 23 bases between. CDR3 length: 17 amino acids. CDR1 and CDR2 from the germline V gene are SGHTA and FQGNSA. As DNA, the CDR3 is TGTGCCAGCAGCTTATATGTGGATCAGGTTGGGGTTTCCGAGCAGTACTTC. It is translated as CASSLYVDQVGVSEQYF.

This clone was recorded only once. The chain joins TRBV7-2 to TRBJ2-7, with 9 bases matching TRBD1. This CDR3 has 16 amino acids. Trimming cost V 2 bases and J 2 bases; bases outside gene matches: 7. Per the germline V gene, CDR1 is SGHTA and CDR2 is FQGNSA. Here the CDR3 DNA reads TGTGCCAGCAGCTTAAGGCCGGGACAGGGACCCTACGAGCAGTACTTC. Encoded protein: CASSLRPGQGPYEQYF.

This clone turned up a few times. This rearrangement joins TRBV5-4 to TRBJ2-7; 15 nucleotides align to TRBD2. The CDR3 length is 16 residues. Germline V gene lookup returns CDR1 SGHNT and CDR2 YYREEE (reference sequence). V trimming: 3 bases; J trimming: 7 bases; junction bases outside the gene matches: 8. CDR3 region: CASSWGLAGGGGEQYF. The CDR3 DNA sequence: TGTGCCAGCAGCTGGGGACTAGCGGGAGGTGGTGGAGAGCAGTACTTC. The complete variable domain, with remaining parts taken from reference TRBV5-4 and TRBJ2-7, reads ETGVTQSPTHLIKTRGQQVTLRCSSQSGHNTVSWYQQALGQGPQFIFQYYREEENGRGNFPPRFSGLQFPNYSSELNVNALELDDSALYLCASSWGLAGGGGEQYFGPGTRLTVT.

The rearrangement links TRBV7-8 to TRBJ2-7, with D perhaps matching TRBD1 or TRBD2 (5 bases each). The V end was cut by 3 bases, the J end by 1 base, with 16 bases between. Germline V lookup: CDR1 SGHVS, CDR2 FQNEAQ. CDR3 size: 16 residues. The CDR3 here is CASSLWGTALSYEQYF. The CDR3, as DNA: TGTGCCAGCAGCTTGTGGGGGACGGCCCTTTCCTACGAGCAGTACTTC. The full variable domain, with the rest looked up from reference TRBV7-8 and TRBJ2-7, is GAGVSQSPRYKVAKRGQDVALRCDPISGHVSLFWYQQALGQGPEFLTYFQNEAQLDKSGLPSDRFFAERPEGSVSTLKIQRTQQEDSAVYLCASSLWGTALSYEQYFGPGTRLTVT.

The chain couples TRBV6-5 to TRBJ2-7; 10 bases line up with TRBD1. Germline CDR1 MNHEY, CDR2 SVGAGI. V was clipped by 6 bases and J by 2 bases; unmatched bases: 7. This CDR3 has 15 residues. CDR3 sequence: CASSPSGQGTYEQYF. The DNA of the CDR3 is TGTGCCAGCAGCCCTTCGGGACAGGGGACCTACGAGCAGTACTTC.

J is TRBJ2-5 and V is TRBV28, with 9 bases fitting TRBD2. The CDR3 sequence is 16 residues long. With 5 bases clipped from V and 7 bases from J, the junction kept 14 bases outside the gene matches. Germline assignment: CDR1 MDHEN and CDR2 SYDVKM. CDR3 nucleotides: TGTGCCAGCAGTATCCCGCAATTAGCGGGAGCTGGGACCCAGTACTTC. Its protein is CASSIPQLAGAGTQYF.

There are a few counts of this clone. This rearrangement joins TRBV11-1 to TRBJ1-1, with D unclear. Trimming pared 1 base from V and 5 bases from J, leaving 2 bases between. Looked up from germline, CDR1 is SGHAT and CDR2 is FQDESV (reference sequence). The CDR3 has 11 residues. CDR3 region: CASSLETEAFF. In DNA, the CDR3 is TGTGCCAGCAGCTTAGAAACTGAAGCTTTCTTT.

The genes are TRBV18 and TRBJ2-5, with D maybe TRBD2 (6 bases). The CDR3 contains 14 residues. V was shortened by 2 bases and J by 2 bases, with 9 bases between the two germline ends. The germline CDR1 and CDR2 sequences are KGHSH and LQKENI. In DNA form, the CDR3 reads TGTGCCAGCTCACCAGCCGGGAGACAAGAGACCCAGTACTTC. Translating gives CASSPAGRQETQYF.

J is TRBJ2-5 and V is TRBV10-2; 13 nucleotides agree with TRBD2. The end of the DNA fits TRBJ2-7 better, so the J call may be wrong. CDR3 size: 15 residues. CDR1 is WSHSY and CDR2 is SAAADI in the germline V gene. Here the CDR3 reads CASSGGLAGPYEQYF. The CDR3 DNA sequence: TGCGCCAGCAGTGGGGGACTAGCGGGACCTTACGAGCAGTACTTC.

This clone has just one count. J is TRBJ2-7 and V is TRBV18, with 8 positions matching TRBD1. The CDR3 is 15 residues long. The germline CDR1 and CDR2 sequences are KGHSH and LQKENI. With 8 bases clipped from V and 2 bases from J, the junction kept 11 bases outside the gene matches. This chain's CDR3 is CASTVGGQEPYEQYF. In DNA, the CDR3 is TGTGCCAGCACCGTGGGGGGACAGGAACCCTACGAGCAGTACTTC. The full variable domain, its missing parts supplied by reference TRBV18 and TRBJ2-7, is NAGVMQNPRHLVRRRGQEARLRCSPMKGHSHVYWYRQLPEEGLKFMVYLQKENIIDESGMPKERFSAEFPKEGPSILRIQQVVRGDSAAYFCASTVGGQEPYEQYFGPGTRLTVT.

The chain joins TRBV13 to TRBJ2-7; no reliable D call. V gave up 2 bases and J gave up 7 bases, with 6 bases separating them. Germline V gene lookup returns CDR1 PRHDT and CDR2 FYEKMQ (reference sequence). This CDR3 has 11 residues. DNA of the CDR3: TGTGCCAGCAGCTTAAGCCGAGAGCAGTACTTC. Amino acids: CASSLSREQYF. The complete variable domain, with remaining parts taken from reference TRBV13 and TRBJ2-7, reads AAGVIQSPRHLIKEKRETATLKCYPIPRHDTVYWYQQGPGQDPQFLISFYEKMQSDKGSIPDRFSAQQFSDYHSELNMSSLELGDSALYFCASSLSREQYFGPGTRLTVT.

The CDR3 loop reads CASSLGDIIPSYEQYF. The CDR3 DNA sequence: TGCGCCAGCAGCTTGGGGGACATTATACCTTCCTACGAGCAGTACTTC. The chain uses TRBV5-1 and TRBJ2-7; D perhaps matches TRBD1 (6 bases). Germline-derived CDR1 and CDR2 are SGHRS and YFSETQ. Trimming removed 0 bases from V and 1 base from J, with 14 bases in between. This CDR3 comprises 16 residues.

The rearrangement joins TRBV29-1 to TRBJ2-1; 8 nucleotides agree with TRBD2. Germline V lookup: CDR1 SQVTM, CDR2 ANQGSEA. CDR3 length: 14 amino acids. V trimming: 7 bases; J trimming: 6 bases; junction bases outside the gene matches: 11. The CDR3 reads CSADPSGSVNEQFF. CDR3 nucleotides: TGCAGCGCCGACCCAAGCGGGAGTGTCAATGAGCAGTTCTTC.

This rearrangement joins TRBV14 to TRBJ2-7, with a tentative D call TRBD2 (5 bases). The CDR3 is made up of 14 amino acids. Trimming pared 2 bases from V and 4 bases from J, leaving 12 bases between. Looked up from germline, CDR1 is SGHDN and CDR2 is FVKESK. CDR3 nucleotides: TGTGCCAGCAGCCAAAGTCCTAGCCAATACGAGCAGTACTTC. Its translation is CASSQSPSQYEQYF.

CDR3 bases: TGTGCCAGCAGCCTTTCTCCGCCATCGACAGGGGAGAGATACGAGCAGTACTTC. Its translation: CASSLSPPSTGERYEQYF. The gene calls are TRBV13 and TRBJ2-7; 8 nucleotides line up with TRBD1. With V trimmed by 5 bases and J by 4 bases, 19 bases remained unmatched. The CDR3 length is 18 residues. The germline gives CDR1 PRHDT, CDR2 FYEKMQ (reference sequence).

Worth noting for this clone: Other DNA sequences in this specimen translate into the identical CDR3. This chain connects TRBV11-1 to TRBJ1-1; D unclear. Germline CDR1 is SGHAT and CDR2 is FQDESV (reference sequence). The CDR3 extends over 13 amino acids. V was shortened by 1 base and J by 2 bases, with 5 bases between the two germline ends. The CDR3, as DNA: TGTGCCAGCAGCTTAGGCCAAAACACTGAAGCTTTCTTT. This codes for CASSLGQNTEAFF.

This clone was recorded only once. The V gene is TRBV27, the J gene TRBJ2-7; 10 nucleotides agree with TRBD2. V was pared by 2 bases and J by 3 bases, with 4 bases of the junction left unmatched. The germline gives CDR1 MNHEY, CDR2 SMNVEV (reference sequence). The CDR3 extends over 15 amino acids. This CDR3 reads CASSLGASGSYEQYF. The CDR3 nucleotides read TGTGCCAGCAGTTTAGGGGCTAGCGGGAGCTACGAGCAGTACTTC.

CDR3 loop: CASSLGSGRRDNEQFF. The CDR3 bases are TGTGCCAGCAGCTTGGGGAGCGGGCGCCGGGACAATGAGCAGTTCTTC. The chain has TRBV5-4 and TRBJ2-1; tentative D call: TRBD2 (6 bases). Trimming removed 0 bases from V and 5 bases from J, with 15 bases in between. The germline gives CDR1 SGHNT, CDR2 YYREEE (reference sequence). The CDR3 consists of 16 residues. The full variable domain, its missing parts supplied by reference TRBV5-4 and TRBJ2-1, is ETGVTQSPTHLIKTRGQQVTLRCSSQSGHNTVSWYQQALGQGPQFIFQYYREEENGRGNFPPRFSGLQFPNYSSELNVNALELDDSALYLCASSLGSGRRDNEQFFGPGTRLTVL.

This clone was observed once. The chain carries TRBV2 and TRBJ2-7; no clear D gene. V was trimmed by 8 bases and J by 1 base, leaving 12 bases between them. CDR1 is SNHLY, CDR2 FYNNEI, per germline. CDR3 length equals 13 residues. CDR3 region: CASSGPGSYEQYF. The DNA of the CDR3 is TGTGCCAGCTCCGGGCCGGGTTCCTACGAGCAGTACTTC.

As DNA, the CDR3 is TGTGCCAGCAGTTACTACGGTGGCAAAGAGACCCAGTACTTC. Residues: CASSYYGGKETQYF. The genes are TRBV6-5 and TRBJ2-5; no clear D. Trimming left V 1 base short and J 3 bases short, with 9 bases between. The germline CDR1 and CDR2 sequences are MNHEY and SVGAGI. The CDR3 is 14 residues long.

This rearrangement joins TRBV25-1 to TRBJ1-5, with D perhaps TRBD1 (5 bases). CDR1 MGHDK and CDR2 SYGVNS come from the germline V gene. V was clipped by 1 base and J by 2 bases, with 9 bases between them. The CDR3 loop spans 15 amino acids. CDR3 loop: CASSESRGRNQPQHF. The CDR3 nucleotides read TGTGCCAGCAGTGAATCTAGGGGCCGCAATCAGCCCCAGCATTTT.

This rearrangement joins TRBV5-8 to TRBJ1-5; no reliable D call. The germline V and J ends were trimmed by 1 base and 0 bases, with 14 bases remaining between them. CDR1 is SGHTS and CDR2 is YDEGEE in the germline V gene. The CDR3 is 17 residues long. CDR3 sequence reads: CASSLWRVRNSNQPQHF. The CDR3 nucleotides are TGTGCCAGCAGCTTGTGGCGCGTACGAAATAGCAATCAGCCCCAGCATTTT.

CDR3 region: CASSQAGGSVEQYF. CDR3 in DNA: TGTGCCAGCAGCCAAGCGGGAGGGAGTGTCGAGCAGTACTTC. The chain joins TRBV2 to TRBJ2-7, with TRBD2 matching over 10 bases. The germline CDR1 and CDR2 sequences are SNHLY and FYNNEI. CDR3 size: 14 residues. Trimming removed 6 bases from V and 6 bases from J; junction bases left unmatched: 8.

The CDR3 DNA is TGTGCCATCAGTGAGGAGGCTAGCGGGCCCTACGAGCAGTACTTC. Its translation: CAISEEASGPYEQYF. V and J are TRBV10-3 and TRBJ2-7; 8 bases map to TRBD2. This CDR3 has 15 amino acids. The germline gives CDR1 ENHRY, CDR2 SYGVKD. V dropped 2 bases and J dropped 2; count of bases not matched to a gene: 5.

Of note for this clone: Other nucleotide sequences from this sample produce the same CDR3. The DNA for the CDR3 is TGCAGTGCTACCTCGAACTATGGCTACACCTTC. Residues: CSATSNYGYTF. This chain connects TRBV20-1 to TRBJ1-2; D is undetermined. This CDR3 has 11 amino acids. V was pared by 4 bases and J by 2 bases, with 5 bases between. In germline, CDR1 is DFQATT, CDR2 SNEGSKA (reference sequence).

This sequence joins TRBV30 and TRBJ2-3, with D perhaps being TRBD1 or TRBD2 (5 bases each). Germline V gives CDR1 GTSNPN, CDR2 SVGIG (reference sequence). V shed 3 bases and J shed 3 bases, with 13 bases lying between them. CDR3 length: 14 amino acids. CDR3 DNA sequence: TGTGCCTGGAGAACGGGGCCGGGAACAGATACGCAGTATTTT. Protein product: CAWRTGPGTDTQYF.

This clone was counted a few times. The chain uses TRBV29-1 and TRBJ1-2; a possible D gene is TRBD1 (5 bases). Trimming stripped 0 bases from V and 0 bases from J, with 8 bases between. Per the germline V gene, CDR1 is SQVTM and CDR2 is ANQGSEA. This CDR3 has 14 amino acids. CDR3 nucleotide sequence: TGCAGCGTTGAAGATGCAGGGTCTAACTATGGCTACACCTTC. The encoded protein is CSVEDAGSNYGYTF.

The chain is built from TRBV7-2 and TRBJ1-5; D gene uncertain. CDR1 is SGHTA and CDR2 is FQGNSA in the germline V gene. The CDR3 contains 14 residues. Trimming took off 5 bases at V and 6 bases at J, with 14 bases between the two ends. The CDR3, as DNA: TGTGCCAGCAGCCGAAGGCCTTCGGGTCAGCCCCAGCATTTT. This codes for CASSRRPSGQPQHF.

The rearrangement uses TRBV11-3 and TRBJ2-3; 10 positions match TRBD2. From germline, CDR1 is SGHNT and CDR2 YENEEA. V gave up 1 base and J gave up 3 bases; unmatched junction bases: 10. The CDR3 has 18 amino acids. DNA for the CDR3: TGTGCCAGCAGCTTAGGGTCTAGCGGGAGACAGGGAACAGATACGCAGTATTTT. Translated, it gives CASSLGSSGRQGTDTQYF.

This clone occurred a few times. The V call is TRBV7-2, the J call TRBJ2-1, with 13 bases identical to TRBD2. The CDR3 loop spans 15 amino acids. Germline trimming cut 5 bases from V and 7 bases from J; bases unmatched to any gene: 5. Germline V gene data show CDR1 as SGHTA and CDR2 as FQGNSA. The CDR3 is CASSRTSGSLNEQFF. Written as DNA, the CDR3 is TGTGCCAGCAGCCGGACTAGCGGGAGTTTGAATGAGCAGTTCTTC.